These T cell receptor beta chains were read from a single sample in a study of CXCR3-negative and CXCR3-positive naive CD8 T cells. Following a re-call of the 5' RACE reads, TCRdb has one entry per CDR3 protein and lacks DNA. Its table lists 150,000 or so distinct CDR3 sequences. The material sequenced was naive CXCR3+ CD8+ T cells from blood. The receptors shown here come from a human donor in good health. Some clones in this sample may be carry-over from other donors' samples. Each CDR3 is given with its conserved first and last residue.

V	J	CDR3
TRBV4-1	TRBJ2-3	CASRMIAGEAWDTQYF
TRBV21-1	TRBJ1-5	CASSKVGGFSNQPQHF
TRBV14	TRBJ1-1	CASSQELNSGTAEAFF
TRBV28	TRBJ2-7	CASKYRFRYEQYF
TRBV15	TRBJ2-7	CATSSGSSGSSHEQYF
TRBV7-9	TRBJ2-7	CASSLEASGGPSYEQYF
TRBV21-1	TRBJ2-7	CASSKGLADEQYF
TRBV20-1	TRBJ1-5	CSARDPTLQVPQPQHF
TRBV27	TRBJ2-3	CASSSDLTDTQYF
TRBV9	TRBJ2-1	CASSPTSGEHYNEQFF
TRBV15	TRBJ2-7	CATSREVQVSYEQYF
TRBV5-5	TRBJ2-7	CASSLGAGDIYEQYF
TRBV7-3	TRBJ2-5	CASSFGGGPQETQYF
TRBV28	TRBJ1-1	CASTGGSTENTEAFF
TRBV5-6	TRBJ2-1	CASSLTGGGGNEQFF
TRBV7-6	TRBJ1-4	CASSPLGEKLFF
TRBV6-5	TRBJ2-7	CASSEGSGSYEQYF
TRBV6-2/TRBV6-3	TRBJ2-2	CASSSGLELAGDTGELFF
TRBV4-1	TRBJ2-1	CASSSGTSGSGNEQFF
TRBV7-9	TRBJ2-7	CASRSMGEQYF
TRBV4-3	TRBJ2-2	CASSQEHRPNTGELFF
TRBV5-1	TRBJ1-1	CASSLRGEGGTEAFF
TRBV20-1	TRBJ2-1	CSARSDNEQFF
TRBV29-1	TRBJ2-5	CSVVQTWGETQYF
TRBV29-1	TRBJ2-3	CSVVWLAGPDTQYF
TRBV15	TRBJ2-7	CATSSQDRHDTWGYYEQYF
TRBV7-8	TRBJ2-2	CASSPQGSSNTGELFF
TRBV20-1	TRBJ2-2	CSALRGDHGELFF
TRBV10-3	TRBJ2-2	CAISESLAGGPIGELFF
TRBV9	TRBJ1-5	CASSVGGASNQPQHF
TRBV18	TRBJ2-7	CASSPRDRDYEQYF
TRBV12-3/TRBV12-4	TRBJ2-7	CASSFPDFDEQYF
TRBV13	TRBJ2-2	CASSLETGELFF
TRBV7-8	TRBJ2-2	CASSFGGAIRGTGELFF
TRBV6-6	TRBJ1-2	CASSVAATGSVSYGYTF
TRBV29-1	TRBJ1-1	CSVDENTEAFF
TRBV6-6	TRBJ1-5	CASSFGEVGNQPQHF
TRBV4-2	TRBJ2-1	CASSQDDSTGGNEQFF
TRBV5-1	TRBJ1-2	CASSPGDSSNYGYTF
TRBV28	TRBJ2-7	CASSLLADYEQYF
TRBV9	TRBJ1-4	CASSATGSTNEKLFF
TRBV7-8	TRBJ2-2	CASSSSGGYTGELFF
TRBV27	TRBJ1-2	CASSPGTGANYGYTF
TRBV5-1	TRBJ2-1	CASRDPGRGPYNEQFF
TRBV20-1	TRBJ2-7	CSAREVAGLYEQYF